This TCR beta chain was sequenced during a study of T cells in Graves' hyperthyroidism and ophthalmopathy. Across the study: Peripheral blood was drawn at first diagnosis, prior to all treatment. Study-wide points: Ophthalmopathy, which appeared later, was predicted by the model a median approximately six months before onset. Most clonotypes expanded in the thyroid (above 0.001) were also present in blood.

This clonotype was counted only a few times. Its antigen is unknown. The CDR3 extends over 14 amino acids. Germline CDR1 SNHLY, CDR2 FYNNEI. Trimming stripped 0 bases from V and 7 bases from J, with 9 bases between. Amplified TCR beta CDR3 regions came from RNA transcripts. Carried out on the TCR CDR3, a first-round RT-PCR used the HTBI primer set. TCRdb ran MiXCR on the multiplex PCR reads and lists one entry per CDR3 protein. Altogether hundreds of thousands of distinct CDR3 sequences are present, around 15% being singletons, with the ten largest covering approximately 3.5%. Sequenced sample: blood. This clonotype was obtained from a woman aged 40 to 50 with Graves' ophthalmopathy. The chain employs TRBV2 and TRBJ1-4; D gene unclear. CDR3 bases: TGTGCCAGCAGTGAAGCGCTTTTTGGTGAAAAACTGTTTTTT. Protein product: CASSEALFGEKLFF.